This TCR beta chain came from a study of T cell responses to AZD1222 COVID-19 vaccine. Findings of the study overall: Vaccine-associated CD4 TCRs ranged over spike, dominating at 160-218 and 743-854.

Remarks on this clone: Its specificity is unknown.

Only in-frame clones appear in the TCRdb table, and some are missing; sequencing was by immunoSEQ multiplex PCR. The sample lists about 69,000 clones; roughly 89% were seen once. Source: peripheral blood, taken on day 0 of AZD1222 vaccination. The sequence derives from an adult in good health.

DNA of the CDR3: TGCAGTGAACCGGGACCCCAGGGGCAGTACTTC. Translation: CSEPGPQGQYF. The chain links TRBV20-1 to TRBJ2-7; D possibly matches TRBD1 or TRBD2 (5 bases each). CDR3 length equals 11 residues. Trimming left V 7 bases short and J 9 bases short, with 16 bases between. Germline V gives CDR1 DFQATT, CDR2 SNEGSKA (reference sequence).